This T cell receptor beta chain comes out of a study of blood T cell repertoires in COVID-19. Study overall: Samples of COVID-19 (acute and convalescent) were obtained from the United States, Italy and Spain. PBMCs, B-cell-depleted T cells, or T cells were the source of the cDNA or gDNA that made up the material.

The V gene end was trimmed by 6 bases and the J gene end by 7 bases; junction bases not matched to a gene: 7. CDR1 SNHLY and CDR2 FYNNEI come from the germline V gene. The CDR3 runs to 13 residues. Profiled with immunoSEQ multiplex PCR; TCRdb holds only in-frame clones, not every one. The sample holds roughly 250,000 clones; more than 85% are singletons and the top ten take around 0.88%. The sequence derives from a man aged 25 to 40 with acute or convalescent COVID-19. This chain joins TRBV2 and TRBJ1-2; 8 positions agree with TRBD1. The specimen sequenced was peripheral blood. DNA of the CDR3: TGTGCCAGCAGGGCAGGGGGCGCGTCTGGCTACACCTTC. Its protein product is CASRAGGASGYTF. The entire variable domain, with the rest obtained from reference TRBV2 and TRBJ1-2, is as follows: EPEVTQTPSHQVTQMGQEVILRCVPISNHLYFYWYRQILGQKVEFLVSFYNNEISEKSEIFDDQFSVERPDGSNFTLKIRSTKLEDSAMYFCASRAGGASGYTFGSGTRLTVV.